This note documents a single T cell receptor beta chain sequence. The antigen is undetermined. The germline V gene encodes CDR1 GTSNPN and CDR2 SVGIG (reference sequence). The CDR3 is 15 residues long. V lost 3 bases, J lost 10 bases, and 12 bases stayed unmatched. This specimen belongs to a study of T cell responses to AZD1222 COVID-19 vaccine. Looking at the study overall: Pooling of second doses given at about 4 or about 12 weeks was done.

Assay: immunoSEQ multiplex PCR; the TCRdb copy retains only in-frame clones and omits some. The table records tens of thousands of clones, about 88% of them present only once. General observations from the study: Reportedly, nearly half the spike-specific TCRs target unmutated variant regions. AZD1222 recipients seropositive at baseline numbered only six or seven.

This clonotype originated in an adult in good health. This specimen consisted of peripheral blood, obtained on day 0 of AZD1222 vaccination. The chain combines TRBV30 with TRBJ1-2; TRBD1 matches 12 bases. The CDR3 protein is CAWSRGPGTGGVYTF. Here the CDR3 DNA reads TGTGCCTGGAGCCGAGGCCCCGGGACAGGGGGCGTCTACACCTTC.